This record looks at one T cell receptor (beta chain) sequence and its context. This sample was taken from a study of blood T cell repertoires in COVID-19. Study background: PBMCs, B-cell-depleted T cells, or T cells were the source of the cDNA or gDNA that made up the material.

Looked up from germline, CDR1 is SGHTA and CDR2 is FQGTGA. The CDR3 is 17 amino acids. The V and J ends lost 5 bases and 0 bases respectively, with 17 bases between them. Study processing details: Estimation of nucleated cell counts was performed using reference gene primer amplification. TCRdb's copy holds only in-frame clones and misses some; the assay was immunoSEQ multiplex PCR. For V, J and clone size, that table is used; D and trimming come from the DNA. The profile shows under 200,000 clones, approximately 88% of them singletons. All recovered Cohort 3 donors got two negative PCRs, got clearance, or saw symptom resolution.

V is TRBV7-3 and J is TRBJ2-1; maybe TRBD2 (6 bases). The clonotype was recovered from a woman aged 60-75 years who had recovered from COVID-19. Specimen: PBMCs or T cells enriched from blood (not recorded which). CDR3: CASSRDGGVSSYNEQFF. CDR3 coding DNA: TGTGCCAGCAGCCGAGACGGCGGGGTGAGCTCCTACAATGAGCAGTTCTTC.